This is a list of T cell receptor beta chains from one sample in a study of blood T cell repertoires in COVID-19. Profiled with immunoSEQ multiplex PCR; TCRdb holds only in-frame clones, not every one. This sample yields about 360,000 clones, of which around 90% are seen a single time; 2.5% to 3.5% belongs to the top ten. Sequences were obtained from peripheral blood. The receptors stem from a human donor in a cohort sampled during active COVID-19. CDR3s include the opening cysteine and the closing phenylalanine or tryptophan. D genes are given only for firm matches. Not all rows give a size; the values are once, few, many and, for expanded clones, a class.

V gene	clone size	D gene	J gene	CDR3 DNA	CDR3 protein
TRBV28	-	TRBD2	TRBJ2-1	TGTGCCAGCAGCTCGTTCGGGAGGGCCGGGGGTGAGCAGTTCTTC	CASSSFGRAGGEQFF
TRBV3-1/TRBV3-2	-	TRBD1	TRBJ1-1	TGTGCCAGCAGTCTATGGACAGGGGGCTCGAACACTGAAGCTTTCTTT	CASSLWTGGSNTEAFF
TRBV7-6	-	-	TRBJ1-2	TGTGCCAGCAGCTTGAATTTCGTCAGGGGTGGTGGCTACACCTTC	CASSLNFVRGGGYTF
TRBV11-2	-	-	TRBJ2-1	TGTGCCAGCAGCCGGAGGGCGAATGAGCAGTTCTTC	CASSRRANEQFF
TRBV7-9	-	-	TRBJ2-1	TGTGCCAGCAGCTTGGTTCAGGATGAGCAGTTCTTC	CASSLVQDEQFF
TRBV9	-	TRBD1	TRBJ1-1	TGTGCCAGCAGCTTACATCCGGGACAGGGGGCTAAAGAAGCTTTCTTT	CASSLHPGQGAKEAFF
TRBV3-1/TRBV3-2	few	-	TRBJ1-2	TGTGCCAGCAGCCCCGGGGGAGGGATCGACTATGGCTACACCTTC	CASSPGGGIDYGYTF
TRBV28	-	TRBD2	TRBJ2-2	TGTGCCACCACTAGCGTTAGTCCGAACACCGGGGAGCTGTTTTTT	CATTSVSPNTGELFF
TRBV5-1	-	-	TRBJ2-1	TGCGCCAGCAGCATACAGCTCAGCTCCTACAATGAGCAGTTCTTC	CASSIQLSSYNEQFF
TRBV30	-	TRBD1	TRBJ1-2	TGTGCCTGTCCCCGGCAGGGGGCAGTATATGGCTACACCTTC	CACPRQGAVYGYTF
TRBV7-2	-	TRBD2	TRBJ2-1	TGTGCCAGTCTGCGGGGGGGCCCCTACAATGAGCAGTTCTTC	CASLRGGPYNEQFF
TRBV19	-	-	TRBJ2-1	TGTGCCAGTAGTATTGGGACTGGGCCATACAATGAGCAGTTCTTC	CASSIGTGPYNEQFF
TRBV27	-	-	TRBJ1-1	TGTGCCAGCAGTTTTAAGGGAGTTAACACTGAAGCTTTCTTT	CASSFKGVNTEAFF
TRBV5-1	-	-	TRBJ1-1	TGCGCCAGCAGCACCGAACCGAGCGGAGATAACACTGAAGCTTTCTTT	CASSTEPSGDNTEAFF
TRBV30	-	-	TRBJ1-6	TGTGGGTGGTGTCACAGGGCGACTAATTCACCCCTCCACTTT	CGWCHRATNSPLHF
TRBV25-1	-	-	TRBJ2-2	TGTGCCAGCAGTGAGCCGGGGTTTACCGGGGAGCTGTTTTTT	CASSEPGFTGELFF
TRBV29-1	-	-	TRBJ1-2	TGCAGCGTTGTGACAGGCTATGGCTACACCTTC	CSVVTGYGYTF
TRBV19	-	-	TRBJ1-4	TGTGCCAGCGGTGAGGGCTCTAATGAAAAACTGTTTTTT	CASGEGSNEKLFF
TRBV6-5	-	TRBD1	TRBJ2-7	TGTGCCAGCAGTCTGTGGGACAGGACGTACGAGCAGTACTTC	CASSLWDRTYEQYF
TRBV10-3	-	TRBD2	TRBJ2-3	TGTGCCGTCCTAGCGGGGGGGCCCTGGGATACGCAGTATTTT	CAVLAGGPWDTQYF
TRBV10-3	-	TRBD2	TRBJ2-1	TGTGCCATCCTTTCTGGGGTAGCGGGAGGCAATGAGCAGTTCTTC	CAILSGVAGGNEQFF
TRBV7-9	-	-	TRBJ1-1	TGTGCCAGCAGCTTAGTTGACAGAGAAGCTTTCTTT	CASSLVDREAFF
TRBV10-3	-	-	TRBJ2-1	TGTGCCATCAGTGAGTCTGGGGCAGGGATCGATGAGCAGTTCTTC	CAISESGAGIDEQFF
TRBV27	many	TRBD2	TRBJ2-3	TGTGCCAGCAGCGGGACTACCTTTGTGACAGATACGCAGTATTTT	CASSGTTFVTDTQYF
TRBV9	-	TRBD2	TRBJ2-7	TGTGCCAGCAGCGCCGGACTAGCGGGGAACTACGAGCAGTACTTC	CASSAGLAGNYEQYF